Listed here are 24 T cell receptor beta chains from one sample, sequenced in a study of cytomegalovirus exposure and HLA in healthy donors. In the PCR, 60 Vbeta and 13 Jbeta primers were used. Profiling relied on immunoSEQ multiplex PCR, and the TCRdb table lists in-frame clones only, not all of them. The sample carries about 140,000 clones, about 75% recorded once. Sequencing was done on a sample of PBMCs. These TCRs come from a woman in her twenties or thirties in good health and CMV-seronegative.

As DNA, the CDR3 is TGTGCCAGCAGTGATGGGTCTGGCGGATTGAACACTGAAGCTTTCTTT. Its translation is CASSDGSGGLNTEAFF. This sequence joins TRBV6-1 and TRBJ1-1; no reliable D call. Germline CDR1 MNHNS, CDR2 SASEGT. This CDR3 comprises 16 residues. V was trimmed by 3 bases and J by 0 bases, leaving 14 bases between them.

This clone is a singleton in its sample. V usage is TRBV25-1 and J usage is TRBJ2-5; TRBD1 is a possible D gene (6 bases). CDR1 and CDR2 (germline): MGHDK, SYGVNS. Trimming cost V 6 bases and J 8 bases, with 19 bases left between them. The CDR3 loop spans 14 amino acids. The DNA of the CDR3 is TGTGCCAGCAGCGACAGGACCGGGATGGTCACCCAGTACTTC. This gives the protein CASSDRTGMVTQYF.

The gene calls are TRBV4-1 and TRBJ2-3; D is unresolved. The CDR3 runs 13 residues. Germline V gene lookup returns CDR1 MGHRA and CDR2 YSYEKL. Trimming removed 5 bases at V and 0 bases at J, with 6 bases between. The CDR3 sequence: CASSYGSTDTQYF. The CDR3 DNA is TGCGCCAGCAGCTACGGGAGCACAGATACGCAGTATTTT.

This clone was observed a handful of times. CDR3: CASSYSTTATEAFF. The CDR3 bases are TGTGCCAGCAGTTACTCTACCACAGCCACTGAAGCTTTCTTT. The chain joins TRBV6-5 to TRBJ1-1; no clear D gene. This CDR3 spans 14 amino acids. Trimming took off 0 bases at V and 4 bases at J, with 9 bases between the two ends. Per the germline V gene, CDR1 is MNHEY and CDR2 is SVGAGI.

The gene calls are TRBV7-3 and TRBJ2-1; TRBD2 agrees at 8 bases. The germline V gene has CDR1 SGHTA and CDR2 FQGTGA. The trim removed 5 bases at V and 4 bases at J, leaving 10 bases unmatched. The CDR3 is made up of 16 amino acids. This chain's CDR3 is CASSPPGAGGYNEQFF. CDR3 nucleotide sequence: TGTGCCAGCAGCCCCCCCGGTGCGGGGGGATACAATGAGCAGTTCTTC.

As for this clone: The sample carries other DNA sequences with the same CDR3. The CDR3 nucleotides read TGTGCCAGCAGTTACTCGACGCAGGGGGCAGATACGCAGTATTTT. Its translation is CASSYSTQGADTQYF. The rearrangement uses TRBV6-5 and TRBJ2-3, with 7 nucleotides matching TRBD1. The junction had 4 bases not matched to a gene; V was cut back by 0 bases and J by 4 bases. This CDR3 region has 15 residues. In germline, CDR1 is MNHEY, CDR2 SVGAGI.

The rearrangement joins TRBV18 to TRBJ2-7; 7 positions agree with TRBD1. Losses at the gene ends were 3 bases for V and 6 bases for J; bases not matched to a gene: 5. The CDR3 length is 13 residues. CDR1 is KGHSH and CDR2 is LQKENI in the germline V gene. In nucleotides, the CDR3 is TGTGCCAGCTCACCCTCCTCAGGGGGCGAGCAGTACGTC. Protein product: CASSPSSGGEQYV.

This clone was observed once. The chain links TRBV6-4 to TRBJ2-5; maybe TRBD1 (6 bases). Trimming shortened V by 2 bases and J by 2 bases, and 12 bases separated the two germline ends. Looked up from germline, CDR1 is MRHNA and CDR2 is SNTAGT. The CDR3 totals 15 residues. CDR3 protein: CASSDDLGHQETQYF. CDR3 DNA sequence: TGTGCCAGCAGTGACGATTTGGGACATCAAGAGACCCAGTACTTC.

The chain has TRBV7-3 and TRBJ2-1, with a possible D match to TRBD2 (5 bases). CDR1 and CDR2 from the germline V gene are SGHTA and FQGTGA. V shed 5 bases and J shed 0 bases, with 23 bases lying between them. This CDR3 is 19 amino acids long. Here the CDR3 reads CASSPMPGLERNSYNEQFF. The CDR3 DNA follows: TGTGCCAGCAGCCCCATGCCGGGTTTGGAGCGGAACTCCTACAATGAGCAGTTCTTC. The entire variable domain, with the rest obtained from reference TRBV7-3 and TRBJ2-1, is as follows: GAGVSQTPSNKVTEKGKYVELRCDPISGHTALYWYRQSLGQGPEFLIYFQGTGAADDSGLPNDRFFAVRPEGSVSTLKIQRTERGDSAVYLCASSPMPGLERNSYNEQFFGPGTRLTVL.

The V call is TRBV4-2, the J call TRBJ2-3; possibly TRBD2 for D (6 bases). V lost 0 bases, J lost 6 bases, and 19 bases lay in between. Per germline, CDR1 LGHNA and CDR2 YNFKEQ. CDR3 length equals 17 residues. The CDR3 here is CASSQEPGLGTADTQYF. In DNA form, the CDR3 reads TGTGCCAGCAGCCAAGAGCCCGGCCTCGGGACTGCTGATACGCAGTATTTT.

The chain recombines TRBV7-9 with TRBJ2-7; D perhaps matches TRBD1 (5 bases). Germline CDR1 and CDR2: SEHNR and FQNEAQ (reference sequence). The CDR3 runs to 19 residues. V lost 3 bases and J 2 bases, leaving 26 bases between the germline ends. The CDR3 protein is CASSLSLHGAVQLPYEQYV. For the CDR3, the DNA is TGTGCCAGCAGCTTGTCTCTCCATGGGGCCGTTCAACTGCCCTACGAGCAGTACGTC.

The V call is TRBV11-2, the J call TRBJ1-2; D perhaps matches TRBD1 (5 bases). The CDR3 spans 14 residues. Germline CDR1 SGHAT, CDR2 FQNNGV. V gave up 3 bases and J gave up 0 bases, with 8 bases separating them. The CDR3 region is CASSLTASNYGYTF. CDR3 nucleotide sequence: TGTGCCAGCAGCTTGACAGCTTCTAACTATGGCTACACCTTC.

V is TRBV29-1 and J is TRBJ2-7; TRBD1 matches at 9 bases. The CDR3 sequence is 14 residues long. Germline trimming cut 6 bases from V and 6 bases from J; bases unmatched to any gene: 12. The germline gives CDR1 SQVTM, CDR2 ANQGSEA. CDR3 loop: CSVAGTGPSGEQYF. The CDR3 nucleotides are TGCAGCGTCGCTGGGACAGGGCCGAGCGGCGAGCAGTACTTC.

The V call is TRBV9, the J call TRBJ2-3; perhaps TRBD2 as D (5 bases). Germline CDR1 reads SGDLS; CDR2 reads YYNGEE. Trimming took 3 bases from V and 8 from J, leaving 13 bases between them. The CDR3 contains 13 residues. The DNA for the CDR3 is TGTGCCAGCAGCGGCGTGGGAGAGGGTACGCAGTATTTT. This gives the protein CASSGVGEGTQYF.

V gene TRBV5-1 combines with J gene TRBJ2-7, with 11 bases aligning to TRBD2. This CDR3 comprises 16 residues. CDR1 and CDR2 (germline): SGHRS, YFSETQ. V was clipped by 3 bases and J by 1 base; unmatched bases: 6. The CDR3 spells CASSYGTSGRSYEQYF. CDR3 nucleotides: TGCGCCAGCAGCTACGGGACTAGCGGAAGATCCTACGAGCAGTACTTC. Variable domain in full (rest from reference TRBV5-1 and TRBJ2-7): KAGVTQTPRYLIKTRGQQVTLSCSPISGHRSVSWYQQTPGQGLQFLFEYFSETQRNKGNFPGRFSGRQFSNSRSEMNVSTLELGDSALYLCASSYGTSGRSYEQYFGPGTRLTVT.

The chain couples TRBV14 to TRBJ1-3; D remains ambiguous. V lost 4 bases, J lost 4 bases, and 20 bases lay in between. Germline V gene data show CDR1 as SGHDN and CDR2 as FVKESK. The CDR3 covers 17 residues. The CDR3 nucleotides are TGTGCCAGCAGCCGCCAAGGGTACGGGGTATCCGGAAACACCATATATTTT. Translated: CASSRQGYGVSGNTIYF.

The chain is built from TRBV5-6 and TRBJ2-3, with TRBD2 matching 8 bases. Per germline, CDR1 SGHDT and CDR2 YYEEEE. CDR3 length equals 19 residues. After removal of 4 bases from V and 0 bases from J, the junction contained 16 bases not matched to a gene. The CDR3 DNA reads TGTGCCAGCAGCCTGGCGGGGGTGGCTAGCGGGCCTAGCACAGATACGCAGTATTTT. Translated: CASSLAGVASGPSTDTQYF.

The chain links TRBV30 to TRBJ1-5, with a tentative D call TRBD1 (6 bases). With 1 base removed from V and 4 bases from J, the gap between germline ends came to 11 bases. CDR1 and CDR2 (germline): GTSNPN, SVGIG (reference sequence). The CDR3 is 14 amino acids. CDR3 loop: CAWSAGAGNQPQHF. The CDR3 DNA reads TGTGCCTGGAGTGCAGGGGCGGGTAATCAGCCCCAGCATTTT.

Here the CDR3 reads CASSTRRGREAFF. Written as DNA, the CDR3 is TGTGCCAGCAGCACCCGCAGAGGGCGTGAAGCTTTCTTT. The chain couples TRBV11-2 to TRBJ1-1, with D unresolved. V was pared by 5 bases and J by 7 bases, with 14 bases between. This CDR3 contains 13 residues. Germline V CDR1 and CDR2: SGHAT, FQNNGV.

This chain joins TRBV28 and TRBJ2-7; 10 bases fit TRBD1. The CDR3 spans 14 residues. Germline CDR1 and CDR2: MDHEN and SYDVKM. Unmatched junction bases numbered 5, after V lost 4 bases and J lost 5 bases. CDR3 sequence reads: CASSSPGTGDEQYF. CDR3 nucleotides: TGTGCCAGCAGTTCCCCCGGGACAGGGGACGAGCAGTACTTC.

The chain couples TRBV7-6 to TRBJ1-1; TRBD1 might be the D (6 bases). Germline V CDR1 and CDR2: SGHVS, FNYEAQ. V lost 3 bases and J lost 3, with 8 bases in between. CDR3 size: 13 residues. The CDR3 coding sequence is TGTGCCAGCAGCTTTAGGGGGTACACTGAAGCTTTCTTT. The encoded protein is CASSFRGYTEAFF.

The chain links TRBV9 to TRBJ2-3, with 8 bases fitting TRBD2. Trimming removed 4 bases from V and 1 base from J; junction bases left unmatched: 8. The CDR3 loop spans 16 amino acids. Germline V gene sequence: CDR1 SGDLS, CDR2 YYNGEE. CDR3 DNA sequence: TGTGCCAGCAGCACCAGCGGGAGAGAAGGCACAGATACGCAGTATTTT. It codes for CASSTSGREGTDTQYF.

A few counts support this clone. The chain recombines TRBV10-3 with TRBJ1-1; 8 bases map to TRBD1. J lost 3 bases, V lost 7 bases, and 4 bases had no gene match. CDR3 length equals 13 residues. Germline-derived CDR1 and CDR2 are ENHRY and SYGVKD. CDR3 loop: CAIMGQEYTEAFF. The CDR3 region has the DNA TGTGCCATCATGGGACAGGAGTACACTGAAGCTTTCTTT.

The chain couples TRBV18 to TRBJ2-5, with 7 bases fitting TRBD2. The CDR3 has 17 residues. J was trimmed by 6 bases and V by 4 bases; bases with no gene match: 17. Germline V gene data show CDR1 as KGHSH and CDR2 as LQKENI. The CDR3 bases are TGTGCCAGCTCACTTCTCCAGGCTAGCGGAGGAGGGAAGACCCAGTACTTC. Protein product: CASSLLQASGGGKTQYF.